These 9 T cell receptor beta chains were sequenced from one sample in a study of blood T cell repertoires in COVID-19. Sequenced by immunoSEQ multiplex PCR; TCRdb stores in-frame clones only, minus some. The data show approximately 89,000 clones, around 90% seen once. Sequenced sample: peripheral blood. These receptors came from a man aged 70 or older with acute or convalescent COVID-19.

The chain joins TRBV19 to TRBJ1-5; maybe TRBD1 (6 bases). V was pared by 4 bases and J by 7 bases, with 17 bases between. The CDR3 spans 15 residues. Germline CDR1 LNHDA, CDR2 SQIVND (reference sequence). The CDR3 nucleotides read TGTGCCAGTAGTACTACAGGGTCCAATAGGCAGCCCCAGCATTTT. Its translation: CASSTTGSNRQPQHF.

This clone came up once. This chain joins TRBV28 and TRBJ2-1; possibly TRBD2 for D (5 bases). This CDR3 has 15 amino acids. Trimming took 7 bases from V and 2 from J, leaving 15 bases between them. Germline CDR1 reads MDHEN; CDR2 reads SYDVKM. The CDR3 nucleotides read TGTGCCAGCACCCGAGGGCAGGTACCCTACAATGAGCAGTTCTTC. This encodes CASTRGQVPYNEQFF.

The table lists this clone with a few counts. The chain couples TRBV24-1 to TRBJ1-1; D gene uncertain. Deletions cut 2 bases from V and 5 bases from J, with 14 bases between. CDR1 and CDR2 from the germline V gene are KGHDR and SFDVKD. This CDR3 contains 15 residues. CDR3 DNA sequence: TGTGCCACCAGTGATTGGCGTGAGGGAGGGACTGAAGCTTTCTTT. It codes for CATSDWREGGTEAFF.

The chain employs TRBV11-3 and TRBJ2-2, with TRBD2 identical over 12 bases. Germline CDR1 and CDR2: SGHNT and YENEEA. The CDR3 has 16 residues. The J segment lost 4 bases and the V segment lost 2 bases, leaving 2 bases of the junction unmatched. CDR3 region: CASSLWTSGVTGELFF. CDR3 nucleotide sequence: TGTGCCAGCAGCTTATGGACTAGCGGGGTCACCGGGGAGCTGTTTTTT.

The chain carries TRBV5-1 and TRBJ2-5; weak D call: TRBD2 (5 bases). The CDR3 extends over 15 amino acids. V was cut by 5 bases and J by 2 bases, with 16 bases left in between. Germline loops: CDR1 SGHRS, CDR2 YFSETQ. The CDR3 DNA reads TGCGCCAGCAGGGGTACGGGGTCAAGTCAAGAGACCCAGTACTTC. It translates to CASRGTGSSQETQYF. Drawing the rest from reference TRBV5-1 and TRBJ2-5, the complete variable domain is KAGVTQTPRYLIKTRGQQVTLSCSPISGHRSVSWYQQTPGQGLQFLFEYFSETQRNKGNFPGRFSGRQFSNSRSEMNVSTLELGDSALYLCASRGTGSSQETQYFGPGTRLLVL.

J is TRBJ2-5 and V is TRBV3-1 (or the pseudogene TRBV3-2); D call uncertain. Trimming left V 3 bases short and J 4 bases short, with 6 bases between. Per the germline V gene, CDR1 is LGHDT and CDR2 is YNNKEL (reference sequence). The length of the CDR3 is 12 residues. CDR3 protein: CASSHTGETQYF. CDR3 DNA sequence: TGTGCCAGCAGCCACACCGGAGAGACCCAGTACTTC.

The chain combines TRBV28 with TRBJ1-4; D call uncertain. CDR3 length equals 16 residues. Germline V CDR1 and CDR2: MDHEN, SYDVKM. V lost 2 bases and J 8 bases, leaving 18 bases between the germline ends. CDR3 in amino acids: CASSLQDVYSGEKLFF. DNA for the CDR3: TGTGCCAGCAGTTTACAAGATGTATATAGCGGGGAAAAACTGTTTTTT.

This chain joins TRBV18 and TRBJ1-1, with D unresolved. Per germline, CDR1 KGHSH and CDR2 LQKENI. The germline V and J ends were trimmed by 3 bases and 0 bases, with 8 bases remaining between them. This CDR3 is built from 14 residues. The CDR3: CASSPKELNTEAFF. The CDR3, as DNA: TGTGCCAGCTCACCTAAGGAGTTGAACACTGAAGCTTTCTTT.

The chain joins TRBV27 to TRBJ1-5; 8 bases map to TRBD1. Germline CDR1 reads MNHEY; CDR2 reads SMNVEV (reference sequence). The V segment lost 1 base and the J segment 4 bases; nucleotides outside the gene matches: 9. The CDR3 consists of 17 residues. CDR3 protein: CASSLLGGTGENQPQHF. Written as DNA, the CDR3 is TGTGCCAGCAGTTTATTAGGGGGGACAGGAGAAAATCAGCCCCAGCATTTT.